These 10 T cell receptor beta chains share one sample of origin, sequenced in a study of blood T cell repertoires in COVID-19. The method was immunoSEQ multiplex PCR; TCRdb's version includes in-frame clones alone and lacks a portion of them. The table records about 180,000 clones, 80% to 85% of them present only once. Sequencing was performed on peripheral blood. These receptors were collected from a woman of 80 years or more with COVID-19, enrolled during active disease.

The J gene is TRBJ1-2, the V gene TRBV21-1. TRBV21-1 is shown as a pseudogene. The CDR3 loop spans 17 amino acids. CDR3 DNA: TGTGCCAGCAGCAAATTTCGGGCACGGGGTTTCGGCTATGGCTACACCTTC. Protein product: CASSKFRARGFGYGYTF.

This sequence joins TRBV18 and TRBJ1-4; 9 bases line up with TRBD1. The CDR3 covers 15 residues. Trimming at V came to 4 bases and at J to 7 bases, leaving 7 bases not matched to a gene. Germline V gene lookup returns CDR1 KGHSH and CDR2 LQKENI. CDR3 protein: CASSLLGQGAEKLFF. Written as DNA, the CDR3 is TGTGCCAGCTCACTCTTGGGACAGGGAGCTGAAAAACTGTTTTTT.

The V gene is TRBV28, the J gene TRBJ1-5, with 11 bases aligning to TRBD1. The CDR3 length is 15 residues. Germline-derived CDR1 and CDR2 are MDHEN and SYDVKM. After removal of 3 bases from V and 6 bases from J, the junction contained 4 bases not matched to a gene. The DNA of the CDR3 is TGTGCCAGCAGTTTGTGGACAGGGGGCCGTCAGCCCCAGCATTTT. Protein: CASSLWTGGRQPQHF.

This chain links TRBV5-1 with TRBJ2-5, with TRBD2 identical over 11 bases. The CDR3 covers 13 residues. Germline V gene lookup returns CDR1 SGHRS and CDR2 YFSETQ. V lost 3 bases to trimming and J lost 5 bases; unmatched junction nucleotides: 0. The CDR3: CASSSSGGETQYF. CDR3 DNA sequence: TGCGCCAGCAGCTCTAGCGGGGGGGAGACCCAGTACTTC.

The CDR3 region is CASSSTGNYTF. In nucleotides, the CDR3 is TGTGCCAGCAGCTCGACAGGAAACTACACCTTC. The V call is TRBV7-9, the J call TRBJ1-2, with a possible D match to TRBD1 (6 bases). In germline, CDR1 is SEHNR, CDR2 FQNEAQ (reference sequence). The CDR3 spans 11 residues. Between the trimmed V and J ends, which lost 4 bases and 10 bases, there was a span of 10 bases.

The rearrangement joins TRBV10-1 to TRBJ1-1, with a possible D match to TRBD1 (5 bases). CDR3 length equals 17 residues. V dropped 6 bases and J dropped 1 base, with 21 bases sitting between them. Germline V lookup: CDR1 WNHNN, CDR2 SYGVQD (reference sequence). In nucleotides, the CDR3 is TGCGCCAGCAGAGAACGGGACTCTTGTTGCTCGAACACTGAAGCTTTCTTT. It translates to CASRERDSCCSNTEAFF.

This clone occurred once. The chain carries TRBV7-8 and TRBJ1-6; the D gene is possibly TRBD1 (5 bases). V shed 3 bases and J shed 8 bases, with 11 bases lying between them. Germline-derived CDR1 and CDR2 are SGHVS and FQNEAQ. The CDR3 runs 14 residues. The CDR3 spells CASSFQGGDSPLHF. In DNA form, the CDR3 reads TGTGCCAGCAGCTTCCAGGGAGGAGATTCACCCCTCCACTTT.

CDR3: CASRSRDLIYNEQFF. The CDR3 DNA follows: TGTGCCAGCAGGTCCCGGGACTTAATATACAATGAGCAGTTCTTC. The V gene is TRBV2, the J gene TRBJ2-1, with TRBD2 as a possible D gene (6 bases). The germline CDR1 and CDR2 sequences are SNHLY and FYNNEI. V was pared by 6 bases and J by 4 bases, with 16 bases between. The length of the CDR3 is 15 residues.

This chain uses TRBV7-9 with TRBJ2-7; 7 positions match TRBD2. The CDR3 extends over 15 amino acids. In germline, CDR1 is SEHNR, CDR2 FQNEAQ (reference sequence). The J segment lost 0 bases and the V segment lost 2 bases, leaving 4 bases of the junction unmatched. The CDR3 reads CASSLIPSGSYEQYF. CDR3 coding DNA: TGTGCCAGCAGCTTAATCCCTAGCGGCTCCTACGAGCAGTACTTC.

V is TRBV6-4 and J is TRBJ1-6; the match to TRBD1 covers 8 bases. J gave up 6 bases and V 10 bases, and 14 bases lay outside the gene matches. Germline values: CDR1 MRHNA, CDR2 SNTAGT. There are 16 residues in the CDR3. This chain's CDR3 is CAITNTSDRVNSPLHF. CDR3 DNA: TGTGCCATAACAAATACCTCGGACAGGGTTAATTCACCCCTCCACTTT.